Listed here is a single TCR beta chain. Its target is not known. V gave up 7 bases and J gave up 6 bases; unmatched junction bases: 18. Germline V lookup: CDR1 MDHEN, CDR2 SYDVKM. This CDR3 is 17 amino acids long. The sample comes from a study of T cell responses to AZD1222 COVID-19 vaccine. Produced via immunoSEQ multiplex PCR; TCRdb's table is partial and in-frame only. The sample yields 150,000 to 200,000 clones, about 94% seen once. Overall study findings and caveats: In all cases, repertoires were sampled only after the peak T cell response.

The starting material was peripheral blood, obtained on day 0 of AZD1222 vaccination. The chain employs TRBV28 and TRBJ1-5, with 7 positions matching TRBD1. This receptor was taken from an adult in good health. The CDR3 DNA is TGTGCCAGCACCATTCCTGACAGGGTCAATATCGGTCAGCCCCAGCATTTT. Its translation: CASTIPDRVNIGQPQHF.